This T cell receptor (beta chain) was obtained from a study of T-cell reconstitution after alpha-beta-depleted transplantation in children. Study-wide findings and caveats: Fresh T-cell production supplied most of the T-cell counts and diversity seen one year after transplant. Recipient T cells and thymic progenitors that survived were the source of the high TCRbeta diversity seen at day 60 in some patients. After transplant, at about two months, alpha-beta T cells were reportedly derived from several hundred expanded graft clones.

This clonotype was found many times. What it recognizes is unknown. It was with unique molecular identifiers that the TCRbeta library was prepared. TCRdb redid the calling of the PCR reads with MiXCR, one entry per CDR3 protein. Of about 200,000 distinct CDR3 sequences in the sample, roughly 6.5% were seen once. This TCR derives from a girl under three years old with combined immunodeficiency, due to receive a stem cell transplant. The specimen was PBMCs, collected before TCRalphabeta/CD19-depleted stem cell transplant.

The CDR3, as DNA: TGCGCCAGCAGCCAAGAGACGCTAGCGGGATACGAGCAGTACTTC. Its translation is CASSQETLAGYEQYF. The genes are TRBV4-3 and TRBJ2-7, with 9 positions matching TRBD2. CDR1 LGHNA and CDR2 YSLEER come from the germline V gene. Losses at the gene ends were 0 bases for V and 4 bases for J; bases not matched to a gene: 4. The CDR3 runs 15 residues.